The 16 T cell receptor beta chains below all came from one sample that was sequenced in a study of T-cell reconstitution after alpha-beta-depleted transplantation in children. A TCRbeta library incorporating unique molecular identifiers was prepared. TCRdb redid the calling of the PCR reads with MiXCR, one entry per CDR3 protein. Among around 240,000 distinct CDR3 sequences listed, over 9.5% were seen once. Sequencing was performed on PBMCs from the stem cell graft donor, taken from the stem cell graft. The receptors were sampled from a human donor who donated a stem cell graft to a child with SCID.

The sample holds many counts of this clonotype. The chain has TRBV5-1 and TRBJ2-7; 8 bases agree with TRBD2. Per germline, CDR1 SGHRS and CDR2 YFSETQ. V was clipped by 2 bases and J by 3 bases; unmatched bases: 7. The CDR3 extends over 15 amino acids. The CDR3 spells CASSFLVAGIYEQYF. The CDR3 DNA sequence: TGCGCCAGCAGCTTCCTGGTAGCGGGGATCTACGAGCAGTACTTC. The complete variable domain, with remaining parts taken from reference TRBV5-1 and TRBJ2-7, reads KAGVTQTPRYLIKTRGQQVTLSCSPISGHRSVSWYQQTPGQGLQFLFEYFSETQRNKGNFPGRFSGRQFSNSRSEMNVSTLELGDSALYLCASSFLVAGIYEQYFGPGTRLTVT.

The rearrangement links TRBV7-2 to TRBJ2-1; D might be TRBD1 or TRBD2, each matching 6 bases. This CDR3 is built from 16 residues. Trimming pared 1 base from V and 5 bases from J, leaving 15 bases between. The V gene's germline CDR1 is SGHTA and CDR2 FQGNSA. Written as DNA, the CDR3 is TGTGCCAGCAGCTTAGGGGCGCGGGACATCAACAATGAGCAGTTCTTC. This encodes CASSLGARDINNEQFF.

This clonotype was observed many times. The chain links TRBV15 to TRBJ2-3, with D uncertain. The CDR3 has 14 amino acids. Per the germline V gene, CDR1 is LNHNV and CDR2 is YYDKDF (reference sequence). Trimming stripped 0 bases from V and 0 bases from J, with 4 bases between. The CDR3 is CATSREPSTDTQYF. In nucleotides, the CDR3 is TGTGCCACCAGCAGAGAACCTAGCACAGATACGCAGTATTTT.

At least ten counts were recorded for this clonotype. This sequence joins TRBV7-8 and TRBJ1-1, with D maybe TRBD1 (5 bases). Trimming stripped 5 bases from V and 3 bases from J, with 19 bases between. The germline V gene has CDR1 SGHVS and CDR2 FQNEAQ. CDR3 length equals 16 residues. The DNA of the CDR3 is TGTGCCAGCAGCAGCGCACCGACAGCCGGTTACACTGAAGCTTTCTTT. Translation gives CASSSAPTAGYTEAFF. Supplemented by reference TRBV7-8 and TRBJ1-1, the full variable domain reads GAGVSQSPRYKVAKRGQDVALRCDPISGHVSLFWYQQALGQGPEFLTYFQNEAQLDKSGLPSDRFFAERPEGSVSTLKIQRTQQEDSAVYLCASSSAPTAGYTEAFFGQGTRLTVV.

There are a few counts of this clonotype. The J gene is TRBJ1-4, the V gene TRBV25-1, with D perhaps matching TRBD1 (5 bases). V shed 2 bases and J shed 0 bases, with 13 bases lying between them. CDR3 length: 17 amino acids. Per the germline V gene, CDR1 is MGHDK and CDR2 is SYGVNS. The CDR3 bases are TGTGCCAGCAGTGAACTCGGGGCGCAGTCAACTAATGAAAAACTGTTTTTT. Translated: CASSELGAQSTNEKLFF.

The sample holds many counts of this clonotype. CDR3 region: CASSLTIRTPDTQYF. The CDR3, as DNA: TGTGCCAGCAGCTTAACTATACGGACCCCGGATACGCAGTATTTT. V is TRBV11-2 and J is TRBJ2-3; D is uncertain. This CDR3 is 15 amino acids long. The V gene's germline CDR1 is SGHAT and CDR2 FQNNGV. Deletions cut 2 bases from V and 6 bases from J, with 15 bases between.

The rearrangement links TRBV9 to TRBJ1-4; no clear D gene. With 2 bases removed from V and 0 bases from J, the gap between germline ends came to 8 bases. The CDR3 runs 15 residues. Germline lookup yields CDR1 SGDLS and CDR2 YYNGEE. The CDR3 protein is CASSVGGATNEKLFF. For the CDR3, the DNA is TGTGCCAGCAGCGTCGGCGGGGCAACTAATGAAAAACTGTTTTTT.

This clonotype was detected ten times or more. The chain combines TRBV9 with TRBJ1-2; 7 positions match TRBD1. V trimming: 3 bases; J trimming: 4 bases; junction bases outside the gene matches: 6. Germline-derived CDR1 and CDR2 are SGDLS and YYNGEE. CDR3 size: 14 residues. CDR3 protein: CASSGDRVSYGYTF. CDR3 nucleotide sequence: TGTGCCAGCAGCGGAGACAGGGTTTCCTATGGCTACACCTTC.

This clonotype was detected many times. The gene calls are TRBV6-2 or TRBV6-3 and TRBJ1-1; D is unclear. Germline assignment: CDR1 MNHEY and CDR2 SVGEGT. Trimming removed 6 bases from V and 1 base from J, with 15 bases in between. The length of the CDR3 is 15 residues. This CDR3 reads CASSLTVFWNTEAFF. The CDR3 nucleotides are TGTGCCAGCAGCCTGACCGTCTTCTGGAACACTGAAGCTTTCTTT.

This clonotype was counted many times. The CDR3 loop reads CASSLAREAFF. DNA for the CDR3: TGTGCCAGCAGCTTAGCGCGGGAAGCTTTCTTT. This chain joins TRBV7-2 and TRBJ1-1; D call uncertain. V was trimmed by 0 bases and J by 8 bases, leaving 4 bases between them. Germline CDR1 reads SGHTA; CDR2 reads FQGNSA. The CDR3 covers 11 residues.

This clonotype occurred many times. The chain uses TRBV12-3 or TRBV12-4 and TRBJ1-3, with 7 bases lining up with TRBD1. There are 15 residues in the CDR3. V lost 1 base and J lost 13; bases outside the gene matches: 13. CDR3 amino acids: CASSLGTTGEGAIYF. CDR3 nucleotide sequence: TGTGCCAGCAGTTTAGGCACGACCGGGGAGGGGGCAATATATTTT.

This clonotype was observed at least ten times. This chain uses TRBV3-1 with TRBJ1-4; no clear D gene. CDR1 LGHDT and CDR2 YNNKEL come from the germline V gene (reference sequence). The CDR3 length is 13 residues. V shed 3 bases and J shed 2 bases, with 4 bases lying between them. The DNA of the CDR3 is TGTGCCAGCAGCCACAGGACTAATGAAAAACTGTTTTTT. Its translation: CASSHRTNEKLFF.

This clonotype was found many times. The J gene is TRBJ1-5, the V gene TRBV5-6, with no clear D. Trimming left V 0 bases short and J 5 bases short, with 6 bases between. Germline loops: CDR1 SGHDT, CDR2 YYEEEE. The CDR3 runs to 13 residues. DNA of the CDR3: TGTGCCAGCAGCTTGGGGTGGGATCAGCCCCAGCATTTT. The encoded protein is CASSLGWDQPQHF. The entire variable domain, with the rest obtained from reference TRBV5-6 and TRBJ1-5, is as follows: DAGVTQSPTHLIKTRGQQVTLRCSPKSGHDTVSWYQQALGQGPQFIFQYYEEEERQRGNFPDRFSGHQFPNYSSELNVNALLLGDSALYLCASSLGWDQPQHFGDGTRLSIL.

The sample holds many counts of this clonotype. The J gene is TRBJ1-2, the V gene TRBV28; 8 bases are shared with TRBD1. CDR3 length equals 14 residues. Germline V gene sequence: CDR1 MDHEN, CDR2 SYDVKM. Trimming took 3 bases from V and 4 from J; bases not matched to a gene: 4. The CDR3 sequence is CASSFADRGYGYTF. In DNA form, the CDR3 reads TGTGCCAGCAGTTTTGCCGACAGGGGCTATGGCTACACCTTC.

This clonotype has at least ten counts. The chain employs TRBV28 and TRBJ2-1; unclear D gene. Germline V gives CDR1 MDHEN, CDR2 SYDVKM. V shed 6 bases and J shed 0 bases, with 15 bases lying between them. CDR3 length: 16 residues. The CDR3 coding sequence is TGTGCCAGCAGCCCAGACTTGAACCCCTCCTACAATGAGCAGTTCTTC. Translating gives CASSPDLNPSYNEQFF.

Many counts were recorded for this clonotype. V usage is TRBV3-1 and J usage is TRBJ2-5; 9 nucleotides line up with TRBD1. Germline V gives CDR1 LGHDT, CDR2 YNNKEL (reference sequence). The CDR3 is 15 residues long. J was trimmed by 5 bases and V by 4 bases; bases with no gene match: 8. The chain's CDR3 is CASSLTGQGFETQYF. CDR3 DNA: TGTGCCAGCAGCCTCACGGGACAGGGTTTCGAGACCCAGTACTTC.